Each of the 28 T cell receptor beta chains below was sequenced from the same sample in a study of blood T cell repertoires in COVID-19. Profiling relied on immunoSEQ multiplex PCR, and the TCRdb table lists in-frame clones only, not all of them. This sample has about 500,000 clones, with roughly 87% found just once. The sequenced sample consisted of peripheral blood. The receptors shown here come from a man between 18 and 35 years old with COVID-19, enrolled during active disease.

V usage is TRBV10-2 and J usage is TRBJ1-2; TRBD1 matches 8 bases. The length of the CDR3 is 13 residues. V shed 8 bases, J shed 3 bases, and the junction held 5 bases outside the gene matches. Germline V CDR1 and CDR2: WSHSY, SAAADI. The chain's CDR3 is CASHSGGYYGYTF. The CDR3, as DNA: TGCGCCAGCCACTCAGGGGGCTACTATGGCTACACCTTC.

The J gene is TRBJ2-3, the V gene TRBV7-9; 7 nucleotides align to TRBD1. Germline CDR1 is SEHNR and CDR2 is FQNEAQ (reference sequence). Trimming removed 5 bases from V and 5 bases from J; junction bases left unmatched: 7. CDR3 size: 14 residues. The CDR3 sequence: CASSQTGFEDTQYF. CDR3 in DNA: TGTGCCAGCAGCCAGACAGGGTTCGAAGATACGCAGTATTTT. The entire variable domain, with the rest obtained from reference TRBV7-9 and TRBJ2-3, is as follows: DTGVSQNPRHKITKRGQNVTFRCDPISEHNRLYWYRQTLGQGPEFLTYFQNEAQLEKSRLLSDRFSAERPKGSFSTLEIQRTEQGDSAMYLCASSQTGFEDTQYFGPGTRLTVL.

The rearrangement links TRBV5-1 to TRBJ2-1, with 7 positions matching TRBD1. This CDR3 spans 16 amino acids. Germline V CDR1 and CDR2: SGHRS, YFSETQ. The V gene end was trimmed by 1 base and the J gene end by 0 bases; junction bases not matched to a gene: 4. The CDR3 here is CASSLWQGDSYNEQFF. The CDR3 coding sequence is TGCGCCAGCAGCTTGTGGCAGGGGGACTCCTACAATGAGCAGTTCTTC.

This clone has only one observation. CDR3 bases: TGTGCCAGCAGTACCCTTTTACAGGGGGCTGGCTACACCTTC. The encoded protein is CASSTLLQGAGYTF. This rearrangement joins TRBV27 to TRBJ1-2; TRBD1 agrees at 9 bases. CDR3 length: 14 residues. Germline loops: CDR1 MNHEY, CDR2 SMNVEV (reference sequence). The junction had 8 bases not matched to a gene; V was cut back by 5 bases and J by 7 bases.

This clone has a handful of counts. The V gene is TRBV7-8, the J gene TRBJ1-6; 12 bases align to TRBD1. Germline CDR1 reads SGHVS; CDR2 reads FQNEAQ. Trimming removed 5 bases from V and 7 bases from J; junction bases left unmatched: 6. This CDR3 has 16 amino acids. The CDR3 protein is CASSKGQGASNSPLHF. In DNA, the CDR3 is TGTGCCAGCAGCAAGGGACAGGGGGCTTCCAATTCACCCCTCCACTTT.

The CDR3, as DNA: TGTGCCAGCAGTAAAAACAGGGTTAGCACAGATACGCAGTATTTT. Translated, it gives CASSKNRVSTDTQYF. The chain has TRBV27 and TRBJ2-3; D possibly corresponds to TRBD1 (6 bases). Germline CDR1 is MNHEY and CDR2 is SMNVEV (reference sequence). Between the trimmed V and J ends, which lost 5 bases and 0 bases, there was a span of 12 bases. The CDR3 has 15 amino acids.

This chain links TRBV2 with TRBJ1-1; the D is unclear. Trimming removed 6 bases at V and 8 bases at J, with 13 bases between. The germline gives CDR1 SNHLY, CDR2 FYNNEI. The CDR3 has 12 amino acids. CDR3 nucleotides: TGTGCCAGCAGACTCCCCCCTCCCGAAGCTTTCTTT. It encodes CASRLPPPEAFF.

V and J are TRBV5-4 and TRBJ2-7; TRBD1 agrees at 11 bases. CDR1 SGHNT and CDR2 YYREEE come from the germline V gene (reference sequence). There are 17 residues in the CDR3. J gave up 0 bases and V 3 bases, and 8 bases lay outside the gene matches. CDR3 sequence reads: CASSWGGTGGNSYEQYF. CDR3 bases: TGTGCCAGCAGCTGGGGAGGGACAGGGGGTAACTCCTACGAGCAGTACTTC. The full variable domain, in which reference TRBV5-4 and TRBJ2-7 provide the parts outside the CDR3, is ETGVTQSPTHLIKTRGQQVTLRCSSQSGHNTVSWYQQALGQGPQFIFQYYREEENGRGNFPPRFSGLQFPNYSSELNVNALELDDSALYLCASSWGGTGGNSYEQYFGPGTRLTVT.

This clone was seen once. J is TRBJ2-1 and V is TRBV19; 11 nucleotides agree with TRBD2. The CDR3 runs to 18 residues. Germline V gene sequence: CDR1 LNHDA, CDR2 SQIVND (reference sequence). Trimming took 4 bases from V and 3 from J; bases not matched to a gene: 11. The CDR3 DNA sequence: TGTGCCAGTAGTACCATAGCGGGAGGGCCCACTTACTACAATGAGCAGTTCTTC. Translation gives CASSTIAGGPTYYNEQFF.

This rearrangement joins TRBV27 to TRBJ2-5; 10 bases match TRBD2. Trimming at V came to 5 bases and at J to 2 bases, leaving 8 bases not matched to a gene. The CDR3 extends over 16 amino acids. The germline V gene encodes CDR1 MNHEY and CDR2 SMNVEV (reference sequence). The CDR3: CASSPRLAGKQETQYF. CDR3 DNA: TGTGCCAGCAGTCCCCGACTAGCGGGTAAACAAGAGACCCAGTACTTC.

The V call is TRBV7-8, the J call TRBJ1-4, with D tentatively TRBD1 (6 bases). Trimming pared 6 bases from V and 5 bases from J, leaving 19 bases between. This CDR3 is built from 16 residues. Germline V gene data show CDR1 as SGHVS and CDR2 as FQNEAQ. CDR3 loop: CASRRVGGLGNEKLFF. The CDR3 DNA is TGTGCCAGCAGACGAGTCGGGGGGCTGGGAAATGAAAAACTGTTTTTT.

This rearrangement joins TRBV19 to TRBJ1-2, with D perhaps matching TRBD1 (6 bases). Germline V lookup: CDR1 LNHDA, CDR2 SQIVND (reference sequence). The CDR3 consists of 13 residues. V was clipped by 6 bases and J by 4 bases, with 12 bases between them. The CDR3 here is CASSIWTAYGYTF. CDR3 nucleotides: TGTGCCAGTAGCATTTGGACAGCCTATGGCTACACCTTC.

V is TRBV2 and J is TRBJ2-5; 11 bases are a match to TRBD2. The V segment lost 9 bases and the J segment 3 bases; nucleotides outside the gene matches: 3. The germline CDR1 and CDR2 sequences are SNHLY and FYNNEI. This CDR3 is 13 amino acids long. For the CDR3, the DNA is TGTGCCAGGGGGACTAGCGGAAAAGAGACCCAGTACTTC. This gives the protein CARGTSGKETQYF. Supplemented by reference TRBV2 and TRBJ2-5, the full variable domain reads EPEVTQTPSHQVTQMGQEVILRCVPISNHLYFYWYRQILGQKVEFLVSFYNNEISEKSEIFDDQFSVERPDGSNFTLKIRSTKLEDSAMYFCARGTSGKETQYFGPGTRLLVL.

The rearrangement joins TRBV5-6 to TRBJ2-7; tentatively, D is TRBD1 (5 bases). The germline CDR1 and CDR2 sequences are SGHDT and YYEEEE. This CDR3 has 11 residues. This CDR3 reads CASSLVQEVEV. CDR3 DNA sequence: TGTGCCAGCAGCTTGGTACAGGAAGTGGAGGTC.

The rearrangement joins TRBV5-1 to TRBJ2-7, with D possibly being TRBD1 (6 bases). This CDR3 contains 15 residues. Trimming stripped 0 bases from V and 3 bases from J, with 13 bases between. Germline V lookup: CDR1 SGHRS, CDR2 YFSETQ. The CDR3 region has the DNA TGCGCCAGCAGCTTGGGGGCAGGGGCAATCTACGAGCAGTACTTC. As protein: CASSLGAGAIYEQYF.

This clone was observed a handful of times. The chain couples TRBV5-1 to TRBJ2-7; D may be TRBD1 (5 bases). Germline loops: CDR1 SGHRS, CDR2 YFSETQ. Deletions cut 4 bases from V and 0 bases from J, with 11 bases between. This CDR3 has 14 amino acids. CDR3 sequence (DNA): TGCGCCAGCAGCCACCTAGACAGCTCCTACGAGCAGTACTTC. Residues: CASSHLDSSYEQYF.

The J gene is TRBJ2-1, the V gene TRBV2; 7 nucleotides line up with TRBD2. Germline loops: CDR1 SNHLY, CDR2 FYNNEI. The CDR3 has 16 amino acids. Trimming at V came to 6 bases and at J to 2 bases, leaving 10 bases not matched to a gene. CDR3 coding DNA: TGTGCCAGCAGCCTGAGGCGGGAGAGTACCTACAATGAGCAGTTCTTC. Translating gives CASSLRRESTYNEQFF.

This chain connects TRBV27 to TRBJ2-3; the match to TRBD2 covers 9 bases. Unmatched junction bases numbered 14, after V lost 10 bases and J lost 6 bases. This CDR3 contains 15 residues. Germline values: CDR1 MNHEY, CDR2 SMNVEV (reference sequence). CDR3 sequence: CATKGLAGPGDTQYF. Written as DNA, the CDR3 is TGTGCCACTAAGGGACTAGCAGGGCCCGGGGATACGCAGTATTTT.

This clone was counted a single time. This sequence joins TRBV5-1 and TRBJ2-4, with D possibly being TRBD1 (7 bases). The germline V gene encodes CDR1 SGHRS and CDR2 YFSETQ. The CDR3 runs 15 residues. The V end lost 4 bases, the J end lost 7 bases, and 18 bases lay between the germline ends. CDR3 region: CASSPEGPGGNIQYF. The CDR3 DNA sequence: TGCGCCAGCAGCCCGGAGGGGCCAGGGGGGAACATTCAGTACTTC.

The chain couples TRBV11-2 to TRBJ2-3, with TRBD1 identical over 7 bases. The V segment lost 8 bases and the J segment 6 bases; nucleotides outside the gene matches: 5. The CDR3 sequence is 12 residues long. Germline V gene data show CDR1 as SGHAT and CDR2 as FQNNGV. CDR3 coding DNA: TGTGCCAGCGAGGGGGCTCGGGATACGCAGTATTTT. The encoded protein is CASEGARDTQYF.

The genes are TRBV10-2 and TRBJ1-1; D remains ambiguous. V was trimmed by 6 bases and J by 1 base, leaving 12 bases between them. The CDR3 extends over 14 amino acids. In germline, CDR1 is WSHSY, CDR2 SAAADI. As DNA, the CDR3 is TGCGCCAGCAGGGAGCCAGTATGGAACACTGAAGCTTTCTTT. Its protein product is CASREPVWNTEAFF.

The chain employs TRBV10-1 and TRBJ2-3; 9 nucleotides align to TRBD1. V was clipped by 5 bases and J by 10 bases; unmatched bases: 16. CDR1 is WNHNN, CDR2 SYGVQD, per germline (reference sequence). The CDR3 spans 16 residues. Here the CDR3 reads CASSRTPGTGMGAQYF. In nucleotides, the CDR3 is TGCGCCAGCAGTCGGACCCCCGGGACAGGGATGGGGGCGCAGTATTTT.

The chain uses TRBV7-9 and TRBJ2-1; 9 bases map to TRBD2. Germline V CDR1 and CDR2: SEHNR, FQNEAQ (reference sequence). Unmatched junction bases numbered 16, after V lost 5 bases and J lost 8 bases. The CDR3 spans 17 residues. CDR3 in amino acids: CASSGRMSGRLWDEQFF. Here the CDR3 DNA reads TGTGCCAGCAGCGGACGTATGAGCGGGAGGCTGTGGGATGAGCAGTTCTTC.

This clone occurred once. J is TRBJ2-7 and V is TRBV30; D perhaps matches TRBD1 (5 bases). The CDR3 extends over 12 amino acids. V shed 0 bases and J shed 5 bases, with 8 bases lying between them. CDR1 GTSNPN and CDR2 SVGIG come from the germline V gene (reference sequence). The CDR3 region has the DNA TGTGCCTGGAGTGTACGACAGAACGAGCAGTACTTC. Protein: CAWSVRQNEQYF.

The chain employs TRBV5-1 and TRBJ2-2; D possibly corresponds to TRBD1 (5 bases). Between the trimmed V and J ends, which lost 4 bases and 3 bases, there was a span of 10 bases. From germline, CDR1 is SGHRS and CDR2 YFSETQ. This CDR3 contains 14 residues. The CDR3 here is CASSNGHDTGELFF. The CDR3, as DNA: TGCGCCAGCAGCAATGGACACGACACCGGGGAGCTGTTTTTT.

V is TRBV19 and J is TRBJ2-5; tentative D call: TRBD1 (7 bases). V lost 6 bases to trimming and J lost 5 bases, with 16 bases between them. Germline loops: CDR1 LNHDA, CDR2 SQIVND (reference sequence). CDR3 length: 14 amino acids. The CDR3 DNA reads TGTGCCAGTAGACAGCAGGGGGGTGTGGAGACCCAGTACTTC. Translation: CASRQQGGVETQYF.

The chain uses TRBV19 and TRBJ2-2; D is uncertain. The germline V gene encodes CDR1 LNHDA and CDR2 SQIVND (reference sequence). V lost 3 bases to trimming and J lost 4 bases, with 9 bases between them. This CDR3 spans 14 amino acids. CDR3 sequence reads: CASSIRSGTGELFF. The CDR3 region has the DNA TGTGCCAGTAGTATCAGGTCCGGCACCGGGGAGCTGTTTTTT. The complete variable domain, with remaining parts taken from reference TRBV19 and TRBJ2-2, reads DGGITQSPKYLFRKEGQNVTLSCEQNLNHDAMYWYRQDPGQGLRLIYYSQIVNDFQKGDIAEGYSVSREKKESFPLTVTSAQKNPTAFYLCASSIRSGTGELFFGEGSRLTVL.

The chain couples TRBV2 to TRBJ2-7, with 11 positions matching TRBD2. CDR1 is SNHLY and CDR2 is FYNNEI in the germline V gene. The V gene end was trimmed by 7 bases and the J gene end by 2 bases; junction bases not matched to a gene: 13. This CDR3 spans 17 amino acids. For the CDR3, the DNA is TGTGCCAGCACCGAGGGTCTAGCGGGGGGAGGGACCTACGAGCAGTACTTC. Translating gives CASTEGLAGGGTYEQYF.